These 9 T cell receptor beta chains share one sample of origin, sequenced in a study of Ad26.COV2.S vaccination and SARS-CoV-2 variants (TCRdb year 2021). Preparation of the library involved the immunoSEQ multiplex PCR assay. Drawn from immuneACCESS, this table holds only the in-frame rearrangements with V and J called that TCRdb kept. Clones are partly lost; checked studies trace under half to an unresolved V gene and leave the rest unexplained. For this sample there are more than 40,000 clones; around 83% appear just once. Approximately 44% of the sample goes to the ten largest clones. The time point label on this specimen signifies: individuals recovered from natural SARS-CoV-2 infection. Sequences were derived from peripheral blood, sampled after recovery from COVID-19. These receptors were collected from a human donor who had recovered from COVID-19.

The CDR3 sequence is CASSSRQGSSYEQYF. The CDR3 DNA reads TGCGCCAGCAGCTCCAGACAGGGGTCCTCCTACGAGCAGTACTTC. The V call is TRBV5-1, the J call TRBJ2-7; 8 bases map to TRBD1. The length of the CDR3 is 15 residues. Germline V CDR1 and CDR2: SGHRS, YFSETQ. Unmatched junction bases numbered 5, after V lost 3 bases and J lost 0 bases.

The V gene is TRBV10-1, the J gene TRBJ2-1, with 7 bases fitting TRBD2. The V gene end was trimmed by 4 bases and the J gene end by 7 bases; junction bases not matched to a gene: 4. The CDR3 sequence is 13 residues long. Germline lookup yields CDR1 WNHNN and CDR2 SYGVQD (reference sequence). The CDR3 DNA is TGCGCCAGCAGTGGTATGGGGGGGAATGAGCAGTTCTTC. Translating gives CASSGMGGNEQFF.

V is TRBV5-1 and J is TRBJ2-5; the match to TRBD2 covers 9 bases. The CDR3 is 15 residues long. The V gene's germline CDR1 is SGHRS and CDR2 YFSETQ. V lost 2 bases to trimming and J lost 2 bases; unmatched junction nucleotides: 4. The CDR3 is CASSFGLARQETQYF. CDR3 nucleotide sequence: TGCGCCAGCAGCTTTGGACTAGCGCGTCAAGAGACCCAGTACTTC.

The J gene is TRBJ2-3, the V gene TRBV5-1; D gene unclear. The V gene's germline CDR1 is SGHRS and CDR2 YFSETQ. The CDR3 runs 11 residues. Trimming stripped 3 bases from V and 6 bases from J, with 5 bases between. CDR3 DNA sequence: TGCGCCAGCAGCTGGGATGATACGCAGTATTTT. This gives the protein CASSWDDTQYF.

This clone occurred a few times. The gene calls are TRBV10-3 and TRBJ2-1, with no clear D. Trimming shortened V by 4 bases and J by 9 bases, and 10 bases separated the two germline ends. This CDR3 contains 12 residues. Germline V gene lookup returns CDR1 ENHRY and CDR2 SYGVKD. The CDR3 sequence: CAISGVSLEQFF. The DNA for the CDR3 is TGTGCCATCAGTGGTGTTTCCCTTGAGCAGTTCTTC.

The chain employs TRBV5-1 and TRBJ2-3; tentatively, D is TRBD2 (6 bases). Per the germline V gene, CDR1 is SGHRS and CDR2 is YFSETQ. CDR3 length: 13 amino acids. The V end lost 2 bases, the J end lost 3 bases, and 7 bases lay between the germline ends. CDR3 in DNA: TGCGCCAGCAGCTTCGGAGGGACAGATACGCAGTATTTT. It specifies CASSFGGTDTQYF.

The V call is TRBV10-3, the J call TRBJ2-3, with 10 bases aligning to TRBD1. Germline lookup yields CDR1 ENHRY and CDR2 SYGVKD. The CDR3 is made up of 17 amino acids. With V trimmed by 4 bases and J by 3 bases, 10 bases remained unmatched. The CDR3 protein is CAISGFDEDRGTDTQYF. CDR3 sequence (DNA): TGTGCCATCAGTGGTTTTGATGAGGACAGGGGGACAGATACGCAGTATTTT.

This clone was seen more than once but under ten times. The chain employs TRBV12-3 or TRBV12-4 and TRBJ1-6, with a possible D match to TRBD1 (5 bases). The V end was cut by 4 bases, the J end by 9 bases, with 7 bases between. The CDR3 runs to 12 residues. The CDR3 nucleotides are TGTGCCAGCAGTTCGGGGGGTTCACCCCTCCACTTT. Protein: CASSSGGSPLHF.

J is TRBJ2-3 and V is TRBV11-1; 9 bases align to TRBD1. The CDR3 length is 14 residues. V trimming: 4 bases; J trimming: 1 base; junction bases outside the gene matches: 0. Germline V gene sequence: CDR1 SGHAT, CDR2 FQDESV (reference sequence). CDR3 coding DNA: TGTGCCAGCAGCTGGGACAGGGGCACAGATACGCAGTATTTT. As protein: CASSWDRGTDTQYF.